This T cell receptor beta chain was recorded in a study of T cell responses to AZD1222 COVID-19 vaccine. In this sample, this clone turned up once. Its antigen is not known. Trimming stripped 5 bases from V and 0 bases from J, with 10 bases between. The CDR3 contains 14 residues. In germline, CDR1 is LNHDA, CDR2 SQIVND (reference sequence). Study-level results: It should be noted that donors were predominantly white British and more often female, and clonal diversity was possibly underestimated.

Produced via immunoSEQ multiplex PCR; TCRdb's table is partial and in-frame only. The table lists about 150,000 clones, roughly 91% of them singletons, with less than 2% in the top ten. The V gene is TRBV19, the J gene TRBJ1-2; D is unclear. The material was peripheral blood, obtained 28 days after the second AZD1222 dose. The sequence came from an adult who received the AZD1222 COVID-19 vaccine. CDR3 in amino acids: CASSPLAANYGYTF. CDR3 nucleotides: TGTGCCAGTAGTCCTTTGGCGGCTAACTATGGCTACACCTTC.